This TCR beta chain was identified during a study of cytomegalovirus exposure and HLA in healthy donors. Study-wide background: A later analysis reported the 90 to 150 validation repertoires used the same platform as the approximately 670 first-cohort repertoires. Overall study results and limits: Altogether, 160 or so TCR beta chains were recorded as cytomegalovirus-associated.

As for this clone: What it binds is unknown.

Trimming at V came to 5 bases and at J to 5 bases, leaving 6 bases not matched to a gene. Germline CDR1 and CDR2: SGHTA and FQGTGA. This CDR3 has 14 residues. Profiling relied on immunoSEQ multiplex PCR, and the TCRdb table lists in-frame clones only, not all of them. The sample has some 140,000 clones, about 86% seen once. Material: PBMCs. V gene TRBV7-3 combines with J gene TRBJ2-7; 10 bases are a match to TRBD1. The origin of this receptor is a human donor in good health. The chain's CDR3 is CASSVTGGLDEQYF. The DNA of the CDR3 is TGTGCCAGCAGCGTGACAGGGGGCCTAGACGAGCAGTACTTC.